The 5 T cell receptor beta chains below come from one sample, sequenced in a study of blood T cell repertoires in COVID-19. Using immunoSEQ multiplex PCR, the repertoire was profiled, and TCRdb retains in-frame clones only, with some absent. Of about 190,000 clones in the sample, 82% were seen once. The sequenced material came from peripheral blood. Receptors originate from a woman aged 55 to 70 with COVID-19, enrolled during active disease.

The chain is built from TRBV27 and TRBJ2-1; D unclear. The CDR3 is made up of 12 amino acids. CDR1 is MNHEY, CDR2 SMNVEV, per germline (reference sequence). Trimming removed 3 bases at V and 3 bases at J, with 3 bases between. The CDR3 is CASSFNYNEQFF. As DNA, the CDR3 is TGTGCCAGCAGTTTTAACTACAATGAGCAGTTCTTC.

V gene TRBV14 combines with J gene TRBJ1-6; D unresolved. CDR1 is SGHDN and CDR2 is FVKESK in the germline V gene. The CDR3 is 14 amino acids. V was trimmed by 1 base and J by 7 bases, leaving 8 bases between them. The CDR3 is CASSQVFRNSPLHF. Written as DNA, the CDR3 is TGTGCCAGCAGCCAAGTCTTCAGAAATTCACCCCTCCACTTT.

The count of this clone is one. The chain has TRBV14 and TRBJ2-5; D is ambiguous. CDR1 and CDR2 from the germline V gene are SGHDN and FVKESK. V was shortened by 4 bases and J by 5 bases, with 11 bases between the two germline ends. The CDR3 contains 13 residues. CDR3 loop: CASSPDTAETQYF. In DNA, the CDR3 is TGTGCCAGCAGCCCCGACACGGCTGAGACCCAGTACTTC.

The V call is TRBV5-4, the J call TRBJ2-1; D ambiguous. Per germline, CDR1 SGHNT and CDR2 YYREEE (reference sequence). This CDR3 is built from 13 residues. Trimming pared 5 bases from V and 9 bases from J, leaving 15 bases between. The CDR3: CASRGVSGGEQFF. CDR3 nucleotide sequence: TGTGCCAGCAGAGGAGTTTCCGGCGGTGAGCAGTTCTTC. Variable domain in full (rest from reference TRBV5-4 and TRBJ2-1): ETGVTQSPTHLIKTRGQQVTLRCSSQSGHNTVSWYQQALGQGPQFIFQYYREEENGRGNFPPRFSGLQFPNYSSELNVNALELDDSALYLCASRGVSGGEQFFGPGTRLTVL.

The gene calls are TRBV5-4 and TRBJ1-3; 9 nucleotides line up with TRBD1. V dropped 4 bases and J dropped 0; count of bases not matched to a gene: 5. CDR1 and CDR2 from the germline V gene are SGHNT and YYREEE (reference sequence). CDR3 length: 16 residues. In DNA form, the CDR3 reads TGTGCCAGCAGCGGGGGGACAGGGCCCTCTGGAAACACCATATATTTT. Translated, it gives CASSGGTGPSGNTIYF.